The 20 T cell receptor beta chains given below trace back to one sample, sequenced in a study of neoadjuvant anti-PD-1 for oral cavity cancer. The data were produced by immunoSEQ multiplex PCR, yet TCRdb's version contains in-frame clones alone and is incomplete. The sample has over 11,000 clones; under 75% are singletons. The time point denotes: after neoadjuvant nivolumab, at surgical resection. Sequenced material: PBMCs, taken after nivolumab (anti-PD-1) treatment. The receptors derive from a person between 40 and 85 years old with oral cavity squamous cell carcinoma.

V is TRBV27 and J is TRBJ2-7, with D unresolved. The ends were cut back, 2 bases at V and 2 bases at J, with 7 bases in the middle. The CDR3 runs 13 residues. In germline, CDR1 is MNHEY, CDR2 SMNVEV (reference sequence). The CDR3 spells CASSLVGPYEQYF. CDR3 DNA: TGTGCCAGCAGTTTAGTCGGTCCCTACGAGCAGTACTTC.

The chain couples TRBV6-1 to TRBJ1-1; TRBD1 agrees at 8 bases. In germline, CDR1 is MNHNS, CDR2 SASEGT. This CDR3 spans 14 amino acids. Unmatched junction bases numbered 3, after V lost 6 bases and J lost 0 bases. The CDR3 here is CASSRQGMNTEAFF. Written as DNA, the CDR3 is TGTGCCAGCAGCAGACAGGGGATGAACACTGAAGCTTTCTTT.

This clone has only a few counts. The chain couples TRBV11-2 to TRBJ1-1; unclear D gene. The CDR3 totals 12 residues. Between the trimmed V and J ends, which lost 5 bases and 6 bases, there was a span of 10 bases. Germline V gene data show CDR1 as SGHAT and CDR2 as FQNNGV. The DNA of the CDR3 is TGTGCCAGCAGCCCAGGACGGTCTGAAGCTTTCTTT. Encoded protein: CASSPGRSEAFF.

The rearrangement uses TRBV4-1 and TRBJ2-5, with D tentatively TRBD1 (6 bases). The CDR3 has 15 amino acids. CDR1 is MGHRA, CDR2 YSYEKL, per germline. Trimming shortened V by 3 bases and J by 4 bases, and 15 bases separated the two germline ends. The CDR3 here is CASSQSGVSGETQYF. The CDR3, as DNA: TGCGCCAGCAGCCAGTCAGGGGTTTCTGGAGAGACCCAGTACTTC.

The J gene is TRBJ1-4, the V gene TRBV5-1; 9 nucleotides line up with TRBD1. The CDR3 consists of 16 residues. J gave up 6 bases and V 4 bases, and 10 bases lay outside the gene matches. CDR1 and CDR2 (germline): SGHRS, YFSETQ. Here the CDR3 reads CASSSIQGARDEKLFF. CDR3 nucleotide sequence: TGCGCCAGCAGCAGCATACAGGGGGCGCGAGATGAAAAACTGTTTTTT.

The CDR3 nucleotides read TGCGCCAGCAGCCAAGAAGAGGCAGTAAACACTGAAGCTTTCTTT. This translates into CASSQEEAVNTEAFF. The chain carries TRBV4-1 and TRBJ1-1; D gene uncertain. V was shortened by 0 bases and J by 2 bases, with 10 bases between the two germline ends. There are 15 residues in the CDR3. The germline V gene has CDR1 MGHRA and CDR2 YSYEKL.

This clone was found a few times. The chain combines TRBV14 with TRBJ1-1; tentative D call: TRBD1 (6 bases). Germline V gene data show CDR1 as SGHDN and CDR2 as FVKESK. The CDR3 sequence is 15 residues long. V was cut by 5 bases and J by 0 bases, with 13 bases left in between. The CDR3 nucleotides read TGTGCCAGCAGCTCCGCAGGGGCCCTGAACACTGAAGCTTTCTTT. The encoded protein is CASSSAGALNTEAFF.

DNA of the CDR3: TGTGCCAGCGGGTCGCTTCCTAGCACAGATACGCAGTATTTT. Its translation: CASGSLPSTDTQYF. The V call is TRBV28, the J call TRBJ2-3; D remains unclear. CDR3 length: 14 amino acids. V was shortened by 8 bases and J by 0 bases, with 12 bases between the two germline ends. Per the germline V gene, CDR1 is MDHEN and CDR2 is SYDVKM.

The rearrangement links TRBV2 to TRBJ2-1; the D gene is possibly TRBD2 (5 bases). CDR3 length equals 16 residues. Germline V CDR1 and CDR2: SNHLY, FYNNEI. Trimming left V 6 bases short and J 3 bases short, with 18 bases between. This CDR3 reads CASRQMLLADYNEQFF. CDR3 sequence (DNA): TGTGCCAGCAGGCAAATGCTCCTAGCAGACTACAATGAGCAGTTCTTC.

Notes on this clone: The same CDR3 also results from other DNA sequences found in this sample. This sequence joins TRBV5-1 and TRBJ2-5; 9 positions agree with TRBD2. This CDR3 has 13 residues. The V gene end was trimmed by 8 bases and the J gene end by 3 bases; junction bases not matched to a gene: 5. Germline V CDR1 and CDR2: SGHRS, YFSETQ. CDR3 bases: TGCGCCAGTAGTCCTAGCGGGAAAGAGACCCAGTACTTC. Residues: CASSPSGKETQYF.

In its sample, this clone was seen a few times. The chain recombines TRBV7-9 with TRBJ2-7; 13 nucleotides align to TRBD2. The CDR3 is 16 amino acids. With 1 base clipped from V and 7 bases from J, the junction kept 7 bases outside the gene matches. Germline assignment: CDR1 SEHNR and CDR2 FQNEAQ (reference sequence). This CDR3 is CASSLGTSGRAREQYF. In DNA form, the CDR3 reads TGTGCCAGCAGCTTAGGAACTAGCGGGAGGGCCCGGGAGCAGTACTTC.

The V gene is TRBV9, the J gene TRBJ2-2, with D perhaps assigned TRBD1 or TRBD2 (6 bases each). Per the germline V gene, CDR1 is SGDLS and CDR2 is YYNGEE. The CDR3 is 16 residues long. V shed 1 base and J shed 4 bases, with 14 bases lying between them. The CDR3 nucleotides read TGTGCCAGCAGCGTAAGGGGGGACCTTGCCACCGGGGAGCTGTTTTTT. Its protein is CASSVRGDLATGELFF.

This clone has a handful of counts. The V call is TRBV5-1, the J call TRBJ2-7; tentatively, D is TRBD1 (6 bases). There are 13 residues in the CDR3. Germline-derived CDR1 and CDR2 are SGHRS and YFSETQ. V was cut by 4 bases and J by 4 bases, with 12 bases left in between. CDR3 region: CASSPDSSYEQYF. The CDR3 bases are TGCGCCAGCAGCCCGGACAGCTCGTACGAGCAGTACTTC.

The CDR3 bases are TGTGCCAGCAGCCCGGGACAGGTCTATGGCTACACCTTC. Its protein is CASSPGQVYGYTF. The chain has TRBV7-9 and TRBJ1-2, with 8 bases matching TRBD1. From germline, CDR1 is SEHNR and CDR2 FQNEAQ (reference sequence). J was trimmed by 4 bases and V by 5 bases; bases with no gene match: 3. This CDR3 has 13 amino acids.

This rearrangement joins TRBV28 to TRBJ2-2, with TRBD1 identical over 11 bases. The trim removed 5 bases at V and 7 bases at J, leaving 9 bases unmatched. Germline V gene lookup returns CDR1 MDHEN and CDR2 SYDVKM. The CDR3 is made up of 16 amino acids. The CDR3 reads CASSTPGTGGIGELFF. CDR3 DNA: TGTGCCAGCAGTACACCCGGGACAGGGGGTATCGGGGAGCTGTTTTTT. Full variable domain (missing parts from reference TRBV28 and TRBJ2-2): DVKVTQSSRYLVKRTGEKVFLECVQDMDHENMFWYRQDPGLGLRLIYFSYDVKMKEKGDIPEGYSVSREKKERFSLILESASTNQTSMYLCASSTPGTGGIGELFFGEGSRLTVL.

V is TRBV14 and J is TRBJ1-1; D gene ambiguous. Trimming took 4 bases from V and 3 from J, leaving 21 bases between them. This CDR3 is built from 17 residues. Germline lookup yields CDR1 SGHDN and CDR2 FVKESK. The CDR3 here is CASSPFPGAGWDTEAFF. Written as DNA, the CDR3 is TGTGCCAGCAGCCCCTTTCCCGGCGCGGGGTGGGACACTGAAGCTTTCTTT.

The rearrangement joins TRBV6-1 to TRBJ2-2, with 8 bases that match TRBD1. Per the germline V gene, CDR1 is MNHNS and CDR2 is SASEGT. V gave up 9 bases and J gave up 0 bases; unmatched junction bases: 3. CDR3 length: 14 amino acids. CDR3 sequence: CASTGQANTGELFF. The CDR3 DNA is TGTGCCAGTACGGGACAGGCGAACACCGGGGAGCTGTTTTTT.

In its sample, this clone was seen once. The chain has TRBV10-1 and TRBJ2-2; D may be TRBD2 (6 bases). CDR1 is WNHNN and CDR2 is SYGVQD in the germline V gene (reference sequence). This CDR3 has 13 residues. Trimming removed 3 bases from V and 5 bases from J, with 7 bases in between. Here the CDR3 reads CASSDGGTGELFF. The DNA of the CDR3 is TGCGCCAGCAGTGACGGGGGAACCGGGGAGCTGTTTTTT.

The chain has TRBV18 and TRBJ2-7, with D unresolved. This CDR3 has 13 amino acids. Germline CDR1 and CDR2: KGHSH and LQKENI. Trimming removed 0 bases from V and 1 base from J, with 4 bases in between. The CDR3 region is CASSPPESYEQYF. The CDR3 DNA sequence: TGTGCCAGCTCACCACCAGAATCCTACGAGCAGTACTTC.

The chain carries TRBV19 and TRBJ1-1; a weak D match, TRBD1 (5 bases). With 7 bases removed from V and 3 bases from J, the gap between germline ends came to 18 bases. CDR3 length: 15 residues. In germline, CDR1 is LNHDA, CDR2 SQIVND (reference sequence). CDR3 coding DNA: TGTGCCAGTAAGACAGCACGGGTAGCCGACACTGAAGCTTTCTTT. It specifies CASKTARVADTEAFF.